This T cell receptor (beta chain) was obtained from a study of Graves' ophthalmopathy and Graves' hyperthyroidism. As the template, RNA transcripts were used to amplify TCR beta CDR3 regions. The workflow started with a first-round RT-PCR run with HTBI primers and then moved on to a second-round multiplex PCR. TCRdb re-called the multiplex PCR reads with MiXCR, one entry per CDR3 protein. The sample includes some 150,000 distinct CDR3 sequences, roughly two fifths of them seen just once. The CDR3 sequence is 14 residues long. The V gene's germline CDR1 is MDHEN and CDR2 SYDVKM. V gave up 6 bases and J gave up 6 bases; unmatched junction bases: 10. In this sample, this clonotype turned up many times.

This sequence originates from a man aged 30 to 39 with Graves' ophthalmopathy. What was sequenced was peripheral blood. The chain recombines TRBV28 with TRBJ2-7; 8 positions match TRBD1. Written as DNA, the CDR3 is TGTGCCAGCAGGTCCGGGACAGGTGGCTCCGAGCAGTACTTC. Protein: CASRSGTGGSEQYF. The full variable domain, rest sourced from reference TRBV28 and TRBJ2-7, is DVKVTQSSRYLVKRTGEKVFLECVQDMDHENMFWYRQDPGLGLRLIYFSYDVKMKEKGDIPEGYSVSREKKERFSLILESASTNQTSMYLCASRSGTGGSEQYFGPGTRLTVT.